The 17 T cell receptor beta chains below were found in one sample sequenced in a study of T cells in Graves' hyperthyroidism and ophthalmopathy. The TCR beta CDR3 regions underwent amplification using RNA transcripts as the source. HTBI primers were the set used in a first-round RT-PCR of the TCR CDR3. TCRdb passed the multiplex PCR reads through MiXCR, listing each CDR3 protein once. The table includes some 510,000 distinct CDR3 sequences, under 60% detected once. Sequencing was carried out using peripheral blood or thyroid tissue (not recorded which). These receptors originate from a woman aged 18-29 years with Graves' hyperthyroidism.

The chain employs TRBV24-1 and TRBJ2-2; D is unresolved. The V and J ends lost 4 bases and 8 bases respectively, with 7 bases between them. This CDR3 is 12 amino acids long. The V gene's germline CDR1 is KGHDR and CDR2 SFDVKD. The CDR3 DNA reads TGTGCCACCAGTGACTCCCAGGGGGAGCTGTTTTTT. Encoded protein: CATSDSQGELFF.

This clonotype was counted a few times. V and J are TRBV7-9 and TRBJ2-7; D ambiguous. The CDR3 is 14 residues long. Germline V gives CDR1 SEHNR, CDR2 FQNEAQ (reference sequence). V gave up 5 bases and J gave up 7 bases, with 18 bases separating them. CDR3 in amino acids: CASSLGFSLREQYF. The DNA of the CDR3 is TGTGCCAGCAGCCTGGGGTTTTCTCTACGAGAGCAGTACTTC.

This clonotype showed up just a few times. V is TRBV7-9 and J is TRBJ1-1; 7 nucleotides align to TRBD1. CDR3 length: 16 residues. After removal of 2 bases from V and 1 base from J, the junction contained 7 bases not matched to a gene. The V gene's germline CDR1 is SEHNR and CDR2 FQNEAQ (reference sequence). This CDR3 is CASSLSGDSANTEAFF. Here the CDR3 DNA reads TGTGCCAGCAGCTTATCAGGGGACAGTGCGAACACTGAAGCTTTCTTT.

The rearrangement uses TRBV5-1 and TRBJ2-7; TRBD1 aligns across 12 bases. Germline CDR1 reads SGHRS; CDR2 reads YFSETQ. V was pared by 4 bases and J by 4 bases, with 3 bases of the junction left unmatched. There are 14 residues in the CDR3. The CDR3 spells CASSGGQGAYEQYF. The DNA for the CDR3 is TGCGCCAGCAGCGGGGGACAGGGGGCTTACGAGCAGTACTTC.

This clonotype was observed many times. CDR3 bases: TGCAGCGTAGCACCCGCTAGCGGAGAAGAGACCCAGTACTTC. As protein: CSVAPASGEETQYF. V and J are TRBV29-1 and TRBJ2-5; TRBD2 matches at 7 bases. Per the germline V gene, CDR1 is SQVTM and CDR2 is ANQGSEA. The CDR3 has 14 residues. V shed 6 bases, J shed 3 bases, and the junction held 10 bases outside the gene matches.

CDR3 in DNA: TGTGCCAGCAGCTTGGGACAGCGGAACACCGGGGAGCTGTTTTTT. Protein sequence: CASSLGQRNTGELFF. V gene TRBV7-2 combines with J gene TRBJ2-2, with TRBD1 matching over 7 bases. The CDR3 spans 15 residues. The J segment lost 1 base and the V segment lost 3 bases, leaving 2 bases of the junction unmatched. Germline V CDR1 and CDR2: SGHTA, FQGNSA.

This chain connects TRBV11-2 to TRBJ2-6; D remains ambiguous. CDR1 is SGHAT, CDR2 FQNNGV, per germline. Between the trimmed V and J ends, which lost 5 bases and 4 bases, there was a span of 9 bases. The CDR3 is 14 residues long. The CDR3: CASSQETGANVLTF. The DNA for the CDR3 is TGTGCCAGCAGCCAAGAAACAGGGGCCAACGTCCTGACTTTC. The complete variable domain, with remaining parts taken from reference TRBV11-2 and TRBJ2-6, reads EAGVAQSPRYKIIEKRQSVAFWCNPISGHATLYWYQQILGQGPKLLIQFQNNGVVDDSQLPKDRFSAERLKGVDSTLKIQPAKLEDSAVYLCASSQETGANVLTFGAGSRLTVL.

The chain links TRBV7-2 to TRBJ2-5; 10 bases are shared with TRBD1. Germline V gene data show CDR1 as SGHTA and CDR2 as FQGNSA. The CDR3 extends over 14 amino acids. V trimming: 8 bases; J trimming: 6 bases; junction bases outside the gene matches: 9. CDR3 residues: CASSPGTGVQTQYF. The CDR3, as DNA: TGTGCCAGCTCTCCCGGGACAGGGGTACAGACCCAGTACTTC.

The genes are TRBV12-5 and TRBJ1-5; D possibly corresponds to TRBD1 (6 bases). The CDR3 sequence is 15 residues long. V was pared by 2 bases and J by 6 bases, with 14 bases between. CDR1 and CDR2 from the germline V gene are LGHNT and FRNRAP. The CDR3 loop is CASGLPQGQSQPQHF. The DNA of the CDR3 is TGTGCTAGTGGTTTGCCTCAAGGACAGTCTCAGCCCCAGCATTTT.

J is TRBJ1-2 and V is TRBV16; D remains unclear. Trimming removed 0 bases from V and 5 bases from J, with 13 bases in between. Germline CDR1 KGHSY, CDR2 FQNENV. CDR3 length: 15 amino acids. The CDR3 here is CASSQSEALGYGYTF. The CDR3 DNA reads TGTGCCAGCAGCCAATCGGAGGCATTAGGGTATGGCTACACCTTC. The complete variable domain, with remaining parts taken from reference TRBV16 and TRBJ1-2, reads GEEVAQTPKHLVRGEGQKAKLYCAPIKGHSYVFWYQQVLKNEFKFLISFQNENVFDETGMPKERFSAKCLPNSPCSLEIQATKLEDSAVYFCASSQSEALGYGYTFGSGTRLTVV.

A few counts support this clonotype. V gene TRBV7-9 combines with J gene TRBJ2-5, with D hard to call. Germline V gives CDR1 SEHNR, CDR2 FQNEAQ (reference sequence). V dropped 5 bases and J dropped 2 bases, with 9 bases sitting between them. This CDR3 has 13 residues. The CDR3 loop is CASSPMVQETQYF. In DNA, the CDR3 is TGTGCCAGCAGCCCAATGGTTCAAGAGACCCAGTACTTC. The full variable domain, completed using reference TRBV7-9 and TRBJ2-5, is DTGVSQNPRHKITKRGQNVTFRCDPISEHNRLYWYRQTLGQGPEFLTYFQNEAQLEKSRLLSDRFSAERPKGSFSTLEIQRTEQGDSAMYLCASSPMVQETQYFGPGTRLLVL.

This chain uses TRBV5-1 with TRBJ2-7, with TRBD2 identical over 7 bases. Germline V lookup: CDR1 SGHRS, CDR2 YFSETQ. J gave up 3 bases and V 1 base, and 10 bases lay outside the gene matches. This CDR3 is 16 amino acids long. CDR3 sequence reads: CASSLMPREQGYEQYF. As DNA, the CDR3 is TGCGCCAGCAGCTTGATGCCGCGGGAGCAAGGCTACGAGCAGTACTTC.

On this clonotype itself: One base away lies a much larger clone, so this may be a sequencing read error. This chain uses TRBV2 with TRBJ2-2; D is perhaps TRBD1 (6 bases). Trimming removed 6 bases from V and 5 bases from J, with 7 bases in between. The germline CDR1 and CDR2 sequences are SNHLY and FYNNEI. This CDR3 has 12 amino acids. The CDR3 nucleotides are TGTGCCAGCAGAACAGGGACCGGGGAGCTGTTTTTT. Protein: CASRTGTGELFF.

In its sample, this clonotype was seen many times. The rearrangement uses TRBV6-6 and TRBJ1-6; unclear D gene. This CDR3 region has 13 residues. Trimming shortened V by 2 bases and J by 10 bases, and 9 bases separated the two germline ends. The V gene's germline CDR1 is MNHNY and CDR2 SVGAGI (reference sequence). The CDR3 DNA is TGTGCCAGCAGTTACGTGGTTGGCTCACCCCTCCACTTT. As protein: CASSYVVGSPLHF.

This chain joins TRBV20-1 and TRBJ1-5; possible D gene TRBD1, 6 bases. Between the trimmed V and J ends, which lost 2 bases and 6 bases, there was a span of 14 bases. Germline V gene lookup returns CDR1 DFQATT and CDR2 SNEGSKA (reference sequence). The CDR3 extends over 14 amino acids. The CDR3 coding sequence is TGCAGTGCTAGAATACAGGGCATGGCTCAGCCCCAGCATTTT. Translated, it gives CSARIQGMAQPQHF.

The count of this clonotype is one. A much larger clone is a single base away; this may be a read error. Since the CDR3 does not end with the conserved phenylalanine or tryptophan, this likely comes from a read error. V and J are TRBV10-3 and TRBJ1-2, with a possible D match to TRBD1 (5 bases). This CDR3 region has 13 residues. V was clipped by 6 bases and J by 4 bases, with 12 bases between them. Germline V lookup: CDR1 ENHRY, CDR2 SYGVKD. CDR3 sequence: CAIREGTVYGYTL. The CDR3 DNA reads TGTGCCATCAGGGAGGGGACGGTCTATGGCTACACCCTC.

This clonotype was observed a handful of times. The chain recombines TRBV24-1 with TRBJ2-7, with D perhaps TRBD1 (5 bases). Trimming pared 7 bases from V and 0 bases from J, leaving 9 bases between. CDR3 length: 13 amino acids. Germline V gives CDR1 KGHDR, CDR2 SFDVKD. Written as DNA, the CDR3 is TGTGCCACCAGCCCGACAGACTCCTACGAGCAGTACTTC. Its protein product is CATSPTDSYEQYF.